The 19 T cell receptor beta chains presented below share a single source sample, sequenced in a study of blood T cell repertoires in COVID-19. Some clones are missing from TCRdb's copy, which holds only in-frame ones; the method was immunoSEQ multiplex PCR. In the table there are approximately 360,000 clones, more than 75% of which are singletons. The sequenced material came from PBMCs or T cells enriched from blood (not recorded which). The receptor set was obtained from a man aged 40-49 years in a cohort exposed to, infected with or recovered from COVID-19 (not recorded which).

The rearrangement uses TRBV24-1 and TRBJ1-1; 9 bases align to TRBD1. This CDR3 is 13 amino acids long. J was trimmed by 1 base and V by 9 bases; bases with no gene match: 2. In germline, CDR1 is KGHDR, CDR2 SFDVKD. The CDR3 spells CATPGQGNTEAFF. The DNA of the CDR3 is TGTGCCACCCCGGGACAGGGGAACACTGAAGCTTTCTTT.

This clone has only one observation. CDR3 sequence reads: CATSHRETETQYF. CDR3 bases: TGTGCCACCTCACACAGGGAAACGGAGACCCAGTACTTC. The chain combines TRBV24-1 with TRBJ2-5, with D perhaps TRBD1 (6 bases). Trimming shortened V by 9 bases and J by 5 bases, and 15 bases separated the two germline ends. The CDR3 consists of 13 residues. Germline V gene data show CDR1 as KGHDR and CDR2 as SFDVKD.

This chain uses TRBV5-6 with TRBJ2-7, with 10 bases that match TRBD2. V lost 0 bases and J lost 5; bases outside the gene matches: 5. This CDR3 spans 15 amino acids. In germline, CDR1 is SGHDT, CDR2 YYEEEE. This CDR3 is CASSLGLAGVNEQYF. CDR3 sequence (DNA): TGTGCCAGCAGCTTGGGGCTAGCGGGGGTCAACGAGCAGTACTTC.

This sequence joins TRBV5-1 and TRBJ1-2, with 8 positions matching TRBD1. Germline assignment: CDR1 SGHRS and CDR2 YFSETQ. This CDR3 has 15 amino acids. V was clipped by 5 bases and J by 4 bases; unmatched bases: 10. The CDR3 reads CASRQTGGSTYGYTF. CDR3 DNA sequence: TGCGCCAGCAGACAAACAGGGGGGAGCACCTATGGCTACACCTTC. The whole variable domain, remainder taken from reference TRBV5-1 and TRBJ1-2, is KAGVTQTPRYLIKTRGQQVTLSCSPISGHRSVSWYQQTPGQGLQFLFEYFSETQRNKGNFPGRFSGRQFSNSRSEMNVSTLELGDSALYLCASRQTGGSTYGYTFGSGTRLTVV.

The J gene is TRBJ1-5, the V gene TRBV5-1, with 7 bases identical to TRBD1. Trimming took 0 bases from V and 4 from J; bases not matched to a gene: 7. The CDR3 length is 16 residues. Germline assignment: CDR1 SGHRS and CDR2 YFSETQ. The DNA of the CDR3 is TGCGCCAGCAGCTTGGATCCAGGGGGGAGTAATCAGCCCCAGCATTTT. This encodes CASSLDPGGSNQPQHF.

The chain employs TRBV15 and TRBJ2-7; 8 bases match TRBD2. The trim removed 3 bases at V and 10 bases at J, leaving 5 bases unmatched. The CDR3 spans 12 residues. The germline gives CDR1 LNHNV, CDR2 YYDKDF (reference sequence). For the CDR3, the DNA is TGTGCCACCAGCAGCCTAGGACTAGCCCAGTACTTC. This sequence encodes CATSSLGLAQYF.

The rearrangement links TRBV9 to TRBJ2-5, with 15 bases fitting TRBD2. The ends lost 4 bases at V and 11 bases at J; junction bases unmatched: 9. From germline, CDR1 is SGDLS and CDR2 YYNGEE. The length of the CDR3 is 15 residues. The CDR3 spells CASSLSGLAGGPQYF. As DNA, the CDR3 is TGTGCCAGCAGCCTATCAGGACTAGCGGGAGGGCCTCAGTACTTC.

The chain has TRBV19 and TRBJ2-2, with TRBD1 matching over 11 bases. CDR3 size: 15 residues. V gave up 6 bases and J gave up 6 bases; unmatched junction bases: 6. Germline V gene data show CDR1 as LNHDA and CDR2 as SQIVND (reference sequence). This chain's CDR3 is CASRKPGQGAGELFF. The CDR3 nucleotides are TGTGCCAGTAGAAAGCCGGGACAGGGGGCCGGGGAGCTGTTTTTT. Variable domain in full (rest from reference TRBV19 and TRBJ2-2): DGGITQSPKYLFRKEGQNVTLSCEQNLNHDAMYWYRQDPGQGLRLIYYSQIVNDFQKGDIAEGYSVSREKKESFPLTVTSAQKNPTAFYLCASRKPGQGAGELFFGEGSRLTVL.

In the case of this clone: Other DNA variants within this sample encode the same CDR3. The gene calls are TRBV30 and TRBJ1-5; a possible D gene is TRBD1 (6 bases). Trimming took off 3 bases at V and 7 bases at J, with 13 bases between the two ends. The CDR3 runs 13 residues. Germline loops: CDR1 GTSNPN, CDR2 SVGIG (reference sequence). CDR3 nucleotide sequence: TGTGCCTGGAGCGTTGAGGGGGACCAGCCCCAGCATTTT. Encoded protein: CAWSVEGDQPQHF.

The chain uses TRBV5-1 and TRBJ2-7, with 15 bases fitting TRBD2. The CDR3 has 15 amino acids. The germline V gene encodes CDR1 SGHRS and CDR2 YFSETQ. The J segment lost 7 bases and the V segment lost 4 bases, leaving 6 bases of the junction unmatched. This CDR3 is CASSPGLAGGLEQYF. The CDR3 bases are TGCGCCAGCAGCCCCGGACTAGCGGGAGGGCTGGAGCAGTACTTC.

The chain carries TRBV10-3 and TRBJ1-1; D uncertain. The CDR3 consists of 14 residues. Trimming pared 11 bases from V and 2 bases from J, leaving 18 bases between. The germline CDR1 and CDR2 sequences are ENHRY and SYGVKD. CDR3 residues: CASSWEAKNTEAFF. CDR3 DNA sequence: TGTGCCTCCTCCTGGGAGGCGAAAAACACTGAAGCTTTCTTT.

The V and J genes are TRBV5-1 and TRBJ2-1; D remains ambiguous. The CDR3 length is 13 residues. The germline V gene encodes CDR1 SGHRS and CDR2 YFSETQ. The germline V and J ends were trimmed by 1 base and 10 bases, with 12 bases remaining between them. Here the CDR3 DNA reads TGCGCCAGCAGCTTGTCTGCGTCGGTAGAGCAGTTCTTC. It is translated as CASSLSASVEQFF.

This chain uses TRBV28 with TRBJ2-2, with D tentatively TRBD2 (6 bases). The CDR3 covers 13 residues. Germline V gene lookup returns CDR1 MDHEN and CDR2 SYDVKM. V shed 11 bases and J shed 2 bases, with 12 bases lying between them. As DNA, the CDR3 is TGTGCCGGCCGGGACTTTAACACCGGGGAGCTGTTTTTT. The encoded protein is CAGRDFNTGELFF. Full variable domain (remainder filled in from reference TRBV28 and TRBJ2-2): DVKVTQSSRYLVKRTGEKVFLECVQDMDHENMFWYRQDPGLGLRLIYFSYDVKMKEKGDIPEGYSVSREKKERFSLILESASTNQTSMYLCAGRDFNTGELFFGEGSRLTVL.

The chain employs TRBV5-1 and TRBJ2-2; 11 nucleotides line up with TRBD1. Germline trimming cut 0 bases from V and 6 bases from J; bases unmatched to any gene: 4. The germline V gene encodes CDR1 SGHRS and CDR2 YFSETQ. The CDR3 extends over 16 amino acids. The CDR3 reads CASSLVGQGDAGELFF. CDR3 in DNA: TGCGCCAGCAGCTTGGTGGGACAGGGGGACGCCGGGGAGCTGTTTTTT. Combining the CDR3 with reference TRBV5-1 and TRBJ2-2 gives the whole variable domain KAGVTQTPRYLIKTRGQQVTLSCSPISGHRSVSWYQQTPGQGLQFLFEYFSETQRNKGNFPGRFSGRQFSNSRSEMNVSTLELGDSALYLCASSLVGQGDAGELFFGEGSRLTVL.

The chain is built from TRBV10-3 and TRBJ2-7; TRBD2 matches 10 bases. V shed 4 bases, J shed 3 bases, and the junction held 6 bases outside the gene matches. The CDR3 extends over 15 amino acids. Germline V gives CDR1 ENHRY, CDR2 SYGVKD. The CDR3 loop is CAISVREREGYEQYF. CDR3 bases: TGTGCCATCAGTGTCAGGGAGCGGGAGGGCTACGAGCAGTACTTC.

The rearrangement joins TRBV5-1 to TRBJ2-1; D not resolved. Germline V CDR1 and CDR2: SGHRS, YFSETQ. This CDR3 has 13 amino acids. The V and J ends lost 2 bases and 3 bases respectively, with 6 bases between them. In DNA form, the CDR3 reads TGCGCCAGCAGCTTAAACTTCTACAATGAGCAGTTCTTC. It codes for CASSLNFYNEQFF.

The chain employs TRBV9 and TRBJ1-1; D is ambiguous. CDR1 and CDR2 from the germline V gene are SGDLS and YYNGEE. Trimming removed 3 bases at V and 1 base at J, with 10 bases between. The CDR3 contains 14 residues. This CDR3 is CASSAPGWNTEAFF. The CDR3 coding sequence is TGTGCCAGCAGCGCCCCCGGGTGGAACACTGAAGCTTTCTTT.

Worth noting for this clone: Compared with germline, one end of the junction differs, possibly owing to a read error. This chain uses TRBV5-1 with TRBJ2-7, with TRBD1 matching over 7 bases. The CDR3 sequence is 13 residues long. Per the germline V gene, CDR1 is SGHRS and CDR2 is YFSETQ. The CDR3 region has the DNA TGCGCCAGCAGCTTGGGCCCAAACTCCAGGGGGTTGTTC. This translates into CASSLGPNSRGLF.

The rearrangement links TRBV29-1 to TRBJ1-1, with D perhaps matching TRBD1 (5 bases). CDR3 length equals 15 residues. Per germline, CDR1 SQVTM and CDR2 ANQGSEA. V was pared by 0 bases and J by 5 bases, with 16 bases between. Here the CDR3 DNA reads TGCAGCGTTGAAGATGAACGGGGGAGAAGGACTGAAGCTTTCTTT. This sequence encodes CSVEDERGRRTEAFF.